This TCR beta chain was profiled in a study of shared clonotypes between healthy human individuals. At the level of the study: CD8 memory received one plate per donor, CD8 naive two, CD4 memory three and CD4 naive three. Study findings and constraints: Of the naive CD4 clonotypes, around 5% were shared across a few donors.

The investigators split CD4+ cells into a CD45RA+ naive subset and a CD45RA-negative memory subset. Each subset's genomic DNA was split evenly across several immunoSEQ plates. Assay used: immunoSEQ multiplex PCR; TCRdb lists only in-frame clones, some missing. Found here are some 2,400,000 clones, approximately 96% of them singletons; the top ten hold approximately 0.13%. Trimming stripped 6 bases from V and 6 bases from J, with 8 bases between. The germline V gene encodes CDR1 MNHEY and CDR2 SMNVEV (reference sequence). The CDR3 runs 11 residues. About this clone: The antigen remains unidentified.

This sequence joins TRBV27 and TRBJ1-1; D possibly corresponds to TRBD1 (5 bases). The sequence was obtained from a man aged 18 to 30 in good health. Sequencing input: naive CD4+ T cells sorted from blood. Regarding subset: CD45RA+ positively selected. This CDR3 is CASSQGPEAFF. CDR3 coding DNA: TGTGCCAGCAGCCAGGGACCTGAAGCTTTCTTT.